What follows is one TCR beta chain and its context. Its antigen is unknown. Vbeta (60) and Jbeta (13) primers were used in the PCR. Sequencing used immunoSEQ multiplex PCR; TCRdb keeps in-frame clones, though not all of them. Of roughly 110,000 clones in the sample, roughly 70% were seen once. The CDR3 spans 12 residues. Germline V gene data show CDR1 as MDHEN and CDR2 as SYDVKM. Trimming cost V 4 bases and J 7 bases, with 8 bases left between them. The entry originates in a study of cytomegalovirus exposure and HLA in healthy donors. Whole-study results and caveats: With later analysis, a missense DCLRE1C variant became linked to TCR beta V- and J-gene trimming. Earlier results showed most TCR beta V segments being productive about 90% or about 30% of the time. A later analysis linked more than 15,000 TCR beta sequences to HLA alleles at 0.05 false discovery rate. A likely sequencing artifact accounted for one observed cluster of highly shared sequence variants.

V is TRBV28 and J is TRBJ2-4; possibly TRBD1 for D (5 bases). This sequence was found in a man aged 25 to 40 in good health and CMV-seropositive. Source material: PBMCs. The CDR3 reads CASSSTENIQYF. Written as DNA, the CDR3 is TGTGCCAGCAGTTCGACAGAGAACATTCAGTACTTC.